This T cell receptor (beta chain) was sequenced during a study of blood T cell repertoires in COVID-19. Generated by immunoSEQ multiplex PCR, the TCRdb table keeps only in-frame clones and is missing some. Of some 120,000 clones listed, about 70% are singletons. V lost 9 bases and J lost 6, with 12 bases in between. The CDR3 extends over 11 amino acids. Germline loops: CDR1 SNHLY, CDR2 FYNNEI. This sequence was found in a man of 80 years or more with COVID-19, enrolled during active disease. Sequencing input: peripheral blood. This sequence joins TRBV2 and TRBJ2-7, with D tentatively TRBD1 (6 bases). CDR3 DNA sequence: TGTGCCAGTAGAGTCAGGGGCGAGCAGTACTTC. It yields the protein CASRVRGEQYF. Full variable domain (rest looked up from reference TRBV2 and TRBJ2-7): EPEVTQTPSHQVTQMGQEVILRCVPISNHLYFYWYRQILGQKVEFLVSFYNNEISEKSEIFDDQFSVERPDGSNFTLKIRSTKLEDSAMYFCASRVRGEQYFGPGTRLTVT.